The subject of this entry is one TCR beta chain. Antigen unknown. This sample stems from a study of graft-versus-host responses after intestinal transplantation. Study details: Grafts that recipients had were multivisceral, liver-intestinal, or isolated intestinal transplants. Recipients uniformly received anti-thymocyte globulin induction, followed by tacrolimus and steroids for three to four years. General observations from the study: There were GvH clones found in recipient marrow, and some of them appeared first in ileum or blood. Early post-transplant declines in HvG were associated with peak levels of circulating GvH clones.

Repertoires were generated with immunoSEQ multiplex PCR, while TCRdb's copy carries only in-frame clones and drops some. The data contain about 130,000 clones, approximately 91% of them singletons. The germline gives CDR1 MNHNS, CDR2 SASEGT. The CDR3 has 15 amino acids. The source of this sequence is a human donor who received an intestinal transplant. The chain combines TRBV6-1 with TRBJ2-5; D unclear. The closer fit of TRBJ2-7 to the DNA end suggests the J call may be wrong. Source: unstimulated CD4+ T cells sorted from spleen or lymph node cells, taken before intestinal transplant. CDR3 sequence reads: CASSEFGLPLDEQYF. The CDR3 DNA reads as TGTGCCAGCAGTGAATTTGGTCTGCCCCTAGACGAGCAGTACTTC.